This paragraph covers one T cell receptor (beta chain) sequence. Its target is unknown. PCR primers comprised 60 Vbeta and 13 Jbeta primers. Using immunoSEQ multiplex PCR, the repertoire was profiled, and TCRdb retains in-frame clones only, with some absent. In all, the sample yields 50,000 to 70,000 clones. This record belongs to a study of cytomegalovirus exposure and HLA in healthy donors. CDR1 is SGHNT, CDR2 YENEEA, per germline. CDR3 length: 17 residues. V was cut by 4 bases and J by 1 base, with 14 bases left in between. General study results and limits: The authors later found most CMV-associated TCR beta chains appeared HLA-restricted. Donor immune exposure was known only as CMV serostatus. A link between a missense DCLRE1C variant and TCR beta V- and J-gene trimming emerged from a later analysis.

The TCR comes from a man between 45 and 60 years old in good health and CMV-seropositive. The sample was PBMCs. This chain uses TRBV11-3 with TRBJ2-6, with D perhaps matching TRBD1 (6 bases). DNA of the CDR3: TGTGCCAGCAGCTCCGGGACATCATTTTCTGGGGCCAACGTCCTGACTTTC. Translation: CASSSGTSFSGANVLTF.